The present T cell receptor beta chain was sequenced within a study of blood T cell repertoires in COVID-19. For the study at large: The United States, Italy and Spain were the sources of the acute and convalescent COVID-19 samples. PBMCs, B-cell-depleted T cells, or T cells provided the cDNA or gDNA that made up the material.

Original analysis: Counts of nucleated cells, estimated from reference gene primer amplification, were obtained. Generated by immunoSEQ multiplex PCR, the TCRdb table keeps only in-frame clones and is missing some. That table is the source of V, J and clone size, and D and trimming were worked out from the DNA. Among 14,000 or so clones listed, about 90% were seen once. Trimming cost V 6 bases and J 2 bases, with 11 bases left between them. The CDR3 totals 15 residues. Germline values: CDR1 MNHEY, CDR2 SVGAGI. The source is a human donor in a cohort sampled during active COVID-19. Sequencing was done on a sample of peripheral blood. The chain employs TRBV6-5 and TRBJ2-6; perhaps TRBD1 as D (5 bases). The CDR3 nucleotides are TGTGCCAGCAGCCTGACCAGGGCTGGGGCCAACGTCCTGACTTTC. Translating it yields CASSLTRAGANVLTF.